This TCR beta chain was captured by sequencing in a study of radiotherapy plus CTLA-4 blockade in lung cancer. TCRdb's table, derived via immunoSEQ multiplex PCR, lists solely in-frame clones and lacks some. The table records approximately 85,000 clones, about 86% of them present only once. Per germline, CDR1 SEHNR and CDR2 FQNEAQ (reference sequence). Trimming removed 1 base at V and 6 bases at J, with 14 bases between. The CDR3 loop spans 15 amino acids. The source is a human donor with non-small cell lung cancer who had a partial response to radiotherapy plus ipilimumab. Sample: peripheral blood, taken from a patient treated with radiotherapy plus ipilimumab. The chain joins TRBV7-9 to TRBJ2-3, with D tentatively TRBD2 (5 bases). This chain's CDR3 is CASSLVAGPGDTQYF. The CDR3 nucleotides are TGTGCCAGCAGCTTAGTGGCGGGCCCCGGGGATACGCAGTATTTT.